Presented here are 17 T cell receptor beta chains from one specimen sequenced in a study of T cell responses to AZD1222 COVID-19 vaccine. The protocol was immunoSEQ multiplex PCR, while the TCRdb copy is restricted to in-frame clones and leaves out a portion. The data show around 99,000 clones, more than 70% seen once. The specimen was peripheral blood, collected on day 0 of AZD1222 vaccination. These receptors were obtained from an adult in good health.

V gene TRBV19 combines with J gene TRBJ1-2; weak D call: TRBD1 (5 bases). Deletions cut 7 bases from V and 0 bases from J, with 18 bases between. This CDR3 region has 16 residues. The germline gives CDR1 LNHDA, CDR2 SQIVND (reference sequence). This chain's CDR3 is CASTTQALEANYGYTF. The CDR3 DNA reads TGTGCCAGTACCACACAGGCCCTCGAGGCTAACTATGGCTACACCTTC. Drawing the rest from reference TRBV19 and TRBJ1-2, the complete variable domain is DGGITQSPKYLFRKEGQNVTLSCEQNLNHDAMYWYRQDPGQGLRLIYYSQIVNDFQKGDIAEGYSVSREKKESFPLTVTSAQKNPTAFYLCASTTQALEANYGYTFGSGTRLTVV.

Here the CDR3 reads CASSSRTSGFSEQFF. The CDR3 region has the DNA TGTGCCAGCAGCTCTAGGACTAGCGGTTTCAGTGAGCAGTTCTTC. The V call is TRBV5-4, the J call TRBJ2-1; 10 bases are a match to TRBD2. Trimming at V came to 3 bases and at J to 9 bases, leaving 9 bases not matched to a gene. The CDR3 has 15 amino acids. Germline V gives CDR1 SGHNT, CDR2 YYREEE (reference sequence).

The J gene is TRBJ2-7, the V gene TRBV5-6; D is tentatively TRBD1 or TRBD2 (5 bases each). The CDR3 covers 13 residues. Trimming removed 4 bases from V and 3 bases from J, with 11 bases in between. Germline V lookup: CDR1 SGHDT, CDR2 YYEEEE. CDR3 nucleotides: TGTGCCAGCAGCCAGGGACCTCGCTACGAGCAGTACTTC. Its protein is CASSQGPRYEQYF. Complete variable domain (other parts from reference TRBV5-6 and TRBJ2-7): DAGVTQSPTHLIKTRGQQVTLRCSPKSGHDTVSWYQQALGQGPQFIFQYYEEEERQRGNFPDRFSGHQFPNYSSELNVNALLLGDSALYLCASSQGPRYEQYFGPGTRLTVT.

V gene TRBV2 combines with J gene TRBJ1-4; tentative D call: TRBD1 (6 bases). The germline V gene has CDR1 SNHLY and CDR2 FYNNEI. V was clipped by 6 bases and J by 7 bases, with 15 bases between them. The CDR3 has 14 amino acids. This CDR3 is CASRGDTWGEKLFF. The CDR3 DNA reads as TGTGCCAGCAGGGGGGACACCTGGGGTGAAAAACTGTTTTTT.

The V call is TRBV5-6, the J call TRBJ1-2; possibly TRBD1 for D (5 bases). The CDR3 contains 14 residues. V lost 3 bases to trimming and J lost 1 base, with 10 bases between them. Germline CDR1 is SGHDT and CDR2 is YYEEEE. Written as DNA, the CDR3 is TGTGCCAGCAGCTCAGGGCCACTTAACTATGGCTACACCTTC. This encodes CASSSGPLNYGYTF. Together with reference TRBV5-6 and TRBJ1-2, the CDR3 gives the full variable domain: DAGVTQSPTHLIKTRGQQVTLRCSPKSGHDTVSWYQQALGQGPQFIFQYYEEEERQRGNFPDRFSGHQFPNYSSELNVNALLLGDSALYLCASSSGPLNYGYTFGSGTRLTVV.

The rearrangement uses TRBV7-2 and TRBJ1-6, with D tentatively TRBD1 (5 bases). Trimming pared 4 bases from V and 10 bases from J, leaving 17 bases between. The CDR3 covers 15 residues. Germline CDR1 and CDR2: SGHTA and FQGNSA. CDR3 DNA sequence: TGTGCCAGCAGCTCCCGGGCGATAAGGGGCTCACCCCTCCACTTT. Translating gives CASSSRAIRGSPLHF.

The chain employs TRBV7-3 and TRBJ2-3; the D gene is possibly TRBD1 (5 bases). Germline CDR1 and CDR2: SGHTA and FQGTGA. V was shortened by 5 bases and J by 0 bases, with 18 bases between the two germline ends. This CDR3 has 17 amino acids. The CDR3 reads CASSLQGGPASTDTQYF. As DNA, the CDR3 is TGTGCCAGCAGCCTGCAGGGCGGCCCCGCTAGCACAGATACGCAGTATTTT.

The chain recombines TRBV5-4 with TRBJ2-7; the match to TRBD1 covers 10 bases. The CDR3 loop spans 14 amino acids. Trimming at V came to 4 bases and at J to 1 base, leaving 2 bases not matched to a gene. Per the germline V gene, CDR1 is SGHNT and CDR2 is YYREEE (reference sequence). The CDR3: CASSQGQGSYEQYF. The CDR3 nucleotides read TGTGCCAGCAGCCAGGGACAGGGGTCCTACGAGCAGTACTTC. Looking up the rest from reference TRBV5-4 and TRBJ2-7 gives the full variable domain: ETGVTQSPTHLIKTRGQQVTLRCSSQSGHNTVSWYQQALGQGPQFIFQYYREEENGRGNFPPRFSGLQFPNYSSELNVNALELDDSALYLCASSQGQGSYEQYFGPGTRLTVT.

The CDR3 sequence is CASTRTGTNTEAFF. For the CDR3, the DNA is TGTGCCAGCACGCGGACAGGGACGAACACTGAAGCTTTCTTT. The rearrangement links TRBV5-4 to TRBJ1-1; TRBD1 agrees at 8 bases. Germline V gene data show CDR1 as SGHNT and CDR2 as YYREEE (reference sequence). V was clipped by 6 bases and J by 1 base; unmatched bases: 5. CDR3 length: 14 amino acids.

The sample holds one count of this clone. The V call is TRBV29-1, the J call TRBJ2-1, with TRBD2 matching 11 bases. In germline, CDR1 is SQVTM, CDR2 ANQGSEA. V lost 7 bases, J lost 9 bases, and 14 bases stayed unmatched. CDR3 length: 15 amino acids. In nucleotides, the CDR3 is TGCAGCGCCCCTGGGGTAGCGGGAGGGCCCGGTGAGCAGTTCTTC. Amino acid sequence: CSAPGVAGGPGEQFF.

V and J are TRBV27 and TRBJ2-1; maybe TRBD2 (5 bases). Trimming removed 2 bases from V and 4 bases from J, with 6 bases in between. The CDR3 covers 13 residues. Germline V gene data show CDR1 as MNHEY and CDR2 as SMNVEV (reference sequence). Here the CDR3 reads CASSLRGYNEQFF. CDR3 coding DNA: TGTGCCAGCAGTTTACGAGGGTACAATGAGCAGTTCTTC.

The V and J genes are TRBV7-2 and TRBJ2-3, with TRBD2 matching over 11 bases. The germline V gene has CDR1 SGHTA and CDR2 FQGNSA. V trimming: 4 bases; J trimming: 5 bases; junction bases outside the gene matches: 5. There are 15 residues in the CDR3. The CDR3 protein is CASSSSGGQGDTQYF. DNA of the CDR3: TGTGCCAGCAGCTCTAGCGGGGGGCAGGGAGATACGCAGTATTTT.

The CDR3 DNA follows: TGTGCCAGCAGCCCACAGGGGGAAAACTACAATGAGCAGTTCTTC. Protein sequence: CASSPQGENYNEQFF. This chain connects TRBV7-9 to TRBJ2-1, with 8 bases fitting TRBD1. The CDR3 spans 15 residues. V was clipped by 5 bases and J by 3 bases; unmatched bases: 6. CDR1 is SEHNR, CDR2 FQNEAQ, per germline (reference sequence).

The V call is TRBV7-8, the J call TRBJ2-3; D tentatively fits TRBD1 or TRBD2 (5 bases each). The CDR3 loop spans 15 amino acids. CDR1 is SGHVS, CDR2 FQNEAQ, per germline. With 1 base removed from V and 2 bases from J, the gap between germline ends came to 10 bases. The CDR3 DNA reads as TGTGCCAGCAGCTTAGGGCAGGGACCCACAGATACGCAGTATTTT. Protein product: CASSLGQGPTDTQYF. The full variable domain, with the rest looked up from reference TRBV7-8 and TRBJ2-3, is GAGVSQSPRYKVAKRGQDVALRCDPISGHVSLFWYQQALGQGPEFLTYFQNEAQLDKSGLPSDRFFAERPEGSVSTLKIQRTQQEDSAVYLCASSLGQGPTDTQYFGPGTRLTVL.

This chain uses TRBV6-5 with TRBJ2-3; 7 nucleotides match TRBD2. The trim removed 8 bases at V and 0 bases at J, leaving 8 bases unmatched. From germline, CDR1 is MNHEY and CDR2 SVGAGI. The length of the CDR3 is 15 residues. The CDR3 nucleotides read TGTGCCAGCCAGTTATGGGGGGGGAGCACAGATACGCAGTATTTT. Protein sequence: CASQLWGGSTDTQYF.

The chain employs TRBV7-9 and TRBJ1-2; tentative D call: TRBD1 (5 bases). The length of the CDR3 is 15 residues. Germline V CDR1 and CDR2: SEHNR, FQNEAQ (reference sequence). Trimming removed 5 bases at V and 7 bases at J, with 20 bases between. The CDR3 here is CASSKRMTAQGGYTF. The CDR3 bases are TGTGCCAGCAGCAAAAGGATGACAGCCCAGGGTGGCTACACCTTC.

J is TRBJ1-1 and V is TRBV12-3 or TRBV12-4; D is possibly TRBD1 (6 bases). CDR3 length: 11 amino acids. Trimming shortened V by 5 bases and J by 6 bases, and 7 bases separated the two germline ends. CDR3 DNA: TGTGCCAGCAGTCGACAGGCTGAAGCTTTCTTT. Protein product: CASSRQAEAFF.